A single sample is the source of the 8 T cell receptor beta chains below, sequenced in a study of cytomegalovirus exposure and HLA in healthy donors. PCR used 60 Vbeta primers and 13 Jbeta primers. Only in-frame clones appear in the TCRdb table, and some are missing; sequencing was by immunoSEQ multiplex PCR. The repertoire has 90,000 or so clones, roughly 80% of them found once; the top ten carry approximately 29%. Sample: PBMCs. These receptors came from a man aged 50-60 years in good health and CMV-seropositive.

The J gene is TRBJ2-4, the V gene TRBV14; weak D call: TRBD2 (7 bases). Germline CDR1 is SGHDN and CDR2 is FVKESK. Trimming left V 2 bases short and J 1 base short, with 12 bases between. The CDR3 sequence is 16 residues long. The CDR3 spells CASSQRGGEAKNIQYF. CDR3 nucleotides: TGTGCCAGCAGCCAACGAGGGGGGGAGGCCAAAAACATTCAGTACTTC.

The gene calls are TRBV7-3 and TRBJ1-5, with D perhaps matching TRBD1 (5 bases). Trimming removed 1 base from V and 4 bases from J, with 11 bases in between. There are 15 residues in the CDR3. The germline V gene has CDR1 SGHTA and CDR2 FQGTGA. In DNA form, the CDR3 reads TGTGCCAGCAGCTTAATGGGGGGAGGGAATCAGCCCCAGCATTTT. It encodes CASSLMGGGNQPQHF.

The J gene is TRBJ2-3, the V gene TRBV9, with D perhaps TRBD1 (6 bases). Per germline, CDR1 SGDLS and CDR2 YYNGEE. The CDR3 extends over 13 amino acids. Trimming stripped 4 bases from V and 6 bases from J, with 12 bases between. CDR3 nucleotides: TGTGCCAGCAGCTATTTGGGGGCGGATACGCAGTATTTT. This sequence encodes CASSYLGADTQYF.

DNA of the CDR3: TGTGCCAGCAGCTTAGGAGGGGGCCGGGAGACCCAGTACTTC. Translated, it gives CASSLGGGRETQYF. The rearrangement joins TRBV7-6 to TRBJ2-5; 7 bases map to TRBD1. This CDR3 is 14 amino acids long. Trimming at V came to 1 base and at J to 5 bases, leaving 4 bases not matched to a gene. Germline V lookup: CDR1 SGHVS, CDR2 FNYEAQ.

The chain employs TRBV27 and TRBJ1-1; D remains unclear. The germline V and J ends were trimmed by 0 bases and 6 bases, with 11 bases remaining between them. Germline V gene sequence: CDR1 MNHEY, CDR2 SMNVEV (reference sequence). The CDR3 totals 14 residues. The CDR3: CASSLSNSGAEAFF. The CDR3 region has the DNA TGTGCCAGCAGTTTATCGAACAGCGGGGCTGAAGCTTTCTTT.

This chain uses TRBV4-1 with TRBJ1-2; a possible D gene is TRBD1 (5 bases). This CDR3 contains 15 residues. Germline CDR1 is MGHRA and CDR2 is YSYEKL. The V and J ends lost 4 bases and 3 bases respectively, with 15 bases between them. The CDR3 loop is CASSPRRGSDYGYTF. CDR3 DNA: TGCGCCAGCAGCCCGAGGAGGGGATCCGACTATGGCTACACCTTC.

The J gene is TRBJ2-6, the V gene TRBV7-7; 7 bases line up with TRBD1. The ends lost 1 base at V and 0 bases at J; junction bases unmatched: 3. This CDR3 spans 17 amino acids. The V gene's germline CDR1 is SSHAT and CDR2 FNYEAQ (reference sequence). In DNA form, the CDR3 reads TGTGCCAGCAGCTTAGACAGGGGATTCTCTGGGGCCAACGTCCTGACTTTC. Its protein product is CASSLDRGFSGANVLTF.

The count of this clone is one. The V call is TRBV10-2, the J call TRBJ1-2; D is uncertain. V lost 0 bases and J lost 4, with 6 bases in between. The length of the CDR3 is 13 residues. Germline values: CDR1 WSHSY, CDR2 SAAADI. The CDR3 protein is CASSESAVYGYTF. In DNA, the CDR3 is TGCGCCAGCAGTGAGTCCGCAGTCTATGGCTACACCTTC.